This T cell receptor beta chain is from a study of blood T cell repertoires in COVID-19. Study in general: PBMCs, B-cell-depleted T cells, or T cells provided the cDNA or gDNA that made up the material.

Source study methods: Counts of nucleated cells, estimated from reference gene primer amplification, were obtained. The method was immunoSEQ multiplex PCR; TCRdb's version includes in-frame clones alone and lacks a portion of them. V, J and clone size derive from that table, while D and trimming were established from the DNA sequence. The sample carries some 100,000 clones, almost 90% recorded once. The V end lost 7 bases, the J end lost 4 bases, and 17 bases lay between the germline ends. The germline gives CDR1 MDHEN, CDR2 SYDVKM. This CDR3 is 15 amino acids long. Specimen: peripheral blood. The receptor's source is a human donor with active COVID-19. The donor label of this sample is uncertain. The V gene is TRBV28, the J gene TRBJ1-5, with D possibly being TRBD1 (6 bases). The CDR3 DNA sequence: TGTGCCAGCACCTTGACAGGACCTACTAATCAGCCCCAGCATTTT. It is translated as CASTLTGPTNQPQHF.